The sequence of this T cell receptor (beta chain) was determined in a study of OX40 agonist ivuxolimab in advanced cancers. Points on this clone: Other DNA sequences in the sample encode the same CDR3.

Germline CDR1 MNHNS, CDR2 SASEGT. The CDR3 sequence is 13 residues long. The ends were cut back, 6 bases at V and 6 bases at J, with 14 bases in the middle. The protocol was immunoSEQ multiplex PCR, while the TCRdb copy is restricted to in-frame clones and leaves out a portion. The data contain 70,000 to 95,000 clones, 80% to 90% of them seen just once; the ten biggest clones take up 6.2%. Sequencing was performed on CD4+ or CD8+ T cells sorted from blood, taken in a trial of the OX40 agonist ivuxolimab. This receptor was taken from an adult with an advanced solid tumor such as melanoma, head and neck, liver or kidney cancer. The chain employs TRBV6-1 and TRBJ1-1, with a tentative D call TRBD1 (6 bases). The CDR3, as DNA: TGTGCCAGCAGGAGGGAGGGGGTAGCTGAAGCTTTCTTT. This codes for CASRREGVAEAFF.